One sample yielded the 4 T cell receptor beta chains listed below, sequenced in a study of CD8+CD57+ T cells in acquired aplastic anemia. According to the study, genomic DNA was the template for TCR beta VDJ and CDR3 profiling. Each CDR3 protein gets one entry after TCRdb re-called the reads with MiXCR. Of under 150,000 distinct CDR3 sequences listed, approximately 41% are singletons. The sample was sorted CD4+, CD8+, or CD8+CD57+ T cells (not recorded which) from PBMCs. Receptors were obtained from a human donor in good health, serving as a control.

In its sample, this clonotype was seen many times. The chain employs TRBV10-3 and TRBJ2-3; D remains unclear. V was shortened by 4 bases and J by 1 base, with 15 bases between the two germline ends. The germline CDR1 and CDR2 sequences are ENHRY and SYGVKD. The CDR3 spans 16 residues. CDR3: CAISGIPGIRTDTQYF. As DNA, the CDR3 is TGTGCCATCAGTGGGATACCTGGGATCCGCACAGATACGCAGTATTTT.

The chain joins TRBV3-1 to TRBJ2-2, with TRBD2 as a possible D gene (5 bases). CDR3 size: 16 residues. Per germline, CDR1 LGHDT and CDR2 YNNKEL (reference sequence). Between the trimmed V and J ends, which lost 1 base and 3 bases, there was a span of 12 bases. The CDR3, as DNA: TGTGCCAGCAGCCAAGTGGTGGGAGTGGACACCGGGGAGCTGTTTTTT. This encodes CASSQVVGVDTGELFF.

The chain recombines TRBV15 with TRBJ1-2, with 8 bases that match TRBD1. CDR1 and CDR2 (germline): LNHNV, YYDKDF (reference sequence). The CDR3 covers 14 residues. Unmatched junction bases numbered 8, after V lost 3 bases and J lost 8 bases. For the CDR3, the DNA is TGTGCCACCAGCAGGGGCAACAGGGGGTGGGGCTACACCTTC. This sequence encodes CATSRGNRGWGYTF.

In this sample, this clonotype turned up many times. V gene TRBV11-2 combines with J gene TRBJ2-7; the D gene is possibly TRBD1 (5 bases). The CDR3 sequence is 14 residues long. From germline, CDR1 is SGHAT and CDR2 FQNNGV. Trimming removed 5 bases from V and 1 base from J, with 12 bases in between. The CDR3 protein is CASSRGADSYEQYF. The DNA for the CDR3 is TGTGCCAGCAGCCGTGGGGCAGATTCCTACGAGCAGTACTTC.